The 18 T cell receptor beta chains below all came from one sample that was sequenced in a study of HIV-infected patients and healthy controls. cDNA was made from about 500 ng RNA using alpha and beta constant primers. Alpha and beta chain libraries were made separately by chain-specific third strand synthesis with multiplexing indices. One entry per CDR3 protein results from TCRdb running MiXCR on the 5' RACE reads. The sample has under 15,000 distinct CDR3 sequences; 5.1% are singletons. Whole blood was used without fractionation, so all unsorted peripheral T cells were included. Sequencing was performed on blood. The receptors shown here come from an adult in good health.

The table lists this clonotype with many counts. The genes are TRBV6-5 and TRBJ2-4, with 11 nucleotides matching TRBD1. Germline V CDR1 and CDR2: MNHEY, SVGAGI. Trimming took 2 bases from V and 9 from J; bases not matched to a gene: 3. The CDR3 is made up of 14 amino acids. CDR3 sequence reads: CASSYGTGGGIQYF. DNA for the CDR3: TGTGCCAGCAGTTACGGGACAGGGGGGGGCATTCAGTACTTC.

This clonotype was counted ten times or more. The genes are TRBV5-1 and TRBJ2-1; D gene unclear. CDR1 and CDR2 (germline): SGHRS, YFSETQ. V lost 0 bases and J 6 bases, leaving 4 bases between the germline ends. CDR3 length: 12 amino acids. The CDR3 protein is CASSLGGNEQFF. As DNA, the CDR3 is TGCGCCAGCAGCTTGGGGGGCAATGAGCAGTTCTTC.

This clonotype was seen at least ten times. The chain combines TRBV7-9 with TRBJ1-2, with 7 bases lining up with TRBD1. CDR1 is SEHNR and CDR2 is FQNEAQ in the germline V gene (reference sequence). Germline trimming cut 4 bases from V and 4 bases from J; bases unmatched to any gene: 3. This CDR3 spans 13 amino acids. The CDR3 protein is CASSSRDSYGYTF. CDR3 DNA: TGTGCCAGCAGCTCCAGGGACAGCTATGGCTACACCTTC.

This clonotype was detected ten times or more. The rearrangement joins TRBV20-1 to TRBJ1-6; a possible D gene is TRBD1 (5 bases). The germline gives CDR1 DFQATT, CDR2 SNEGSKA (reference sequence). Between the trimmed V and J ends, which lost 2 bases and 6 bases, there was a span of 8 bases. This CDR3 region has 13 residues. This chain's CDR3 is CSARMDINSPLHF. As DNA, the CDR3 is TGCAGTGCTAGAATGGACATTAATTCACCCCTCCACTTT.

By share, this clonotype ranks as medium-sized (0.01 to 0.1%). The chain uses TRBV5-4 and TRBJ2-6, with a tentative D call TRBD2 (5 bases). Germline CDR1 and CDR2: SGHNT and YYREEE (reference sequence). This CDR3 is built from 15 residues. V was cut by 4 bases and J by 2 bases, with 10 bases left in between. The CDR3: CASSRWGAGANVLTF. DNA for the CDR3: TGTGCCAGCAGCCGATGGGGAGCTGGGGCCAACGTCCTGACTTTC.

This clonotype is classed as medium-sized. V and J are TRBV5-1 and TRBJ2-2; D may match TRBD1 or TRBD2 (6 bases each). This CDR3 is built from 14 residues. The ends were cut back, 6 bases at V and 7 bases at J, with 16 bases in the middle. In germline, CDR1 is SGHRS, CDR2 YFSETQ. The CDR3 sequence is CASMRDTASGELFF. DNA for the CDR3: TGCGCCAGCATGCGGGACACGGCCAGCGGGGAGCTGTTTTTT.

This clonotype was seen many times. The genes are TRBV5-4 and TRBJ2-4, with TRBD2 as a possible D gene (7 bases). The V end lost 3 bases, the J end lost 5 bases, and 18 bases lay between the germline ends. The CDR3 length is 16 residues. CDR1 and CDR2 (germline): SGHNT, YYREEE (reference sequence). Written as DNA, the CDR3 is TGTGCCAGCAGCTCTAGACTGGCGGGGGCTGAAAACATTCAGTACTTC. Protein: CASSSRLAGAENIQYF.

The CDR3 DNA reads TGTGCCAGCTCACCAGTGACCCGCCCTAGCACTGAAGCTTTCTTT. Residues: CASSPVTRPSTEAFF. The genes are TRBV18 and TRBJ1-1; the D is unclear. The CDR3 has 15 amino acids. V was clipped by 2 bases and J by 4 bases, with 14 bases between them. The V gene's germline CDR1 is KGHSH and CDR2 LQKENI.

This clonotype was counted ten times or more. The chain has TRBV19 and TRBJ1-4; D remains ambiguous. CDR1 and CDR2 (germline): LNHDA, SQIVND (reference sequence). Trimming took 3 bases from V and 8 from J, leaving 10 bases between them. The CDR3 runs to 13 residues. Here the CDR3 reads CASSIGEPEKLFF. The CDR3 DNA follows: TGTGCCAGTAGTATTGGGGAGCCGGAAAAACTGTTTTTT.

In its sample, this clonotype ranks as medium-sized. The V and J genes are TRBV29-1 and TRBJ2-5; D possibly corresponds to TRBD1 (7 bases). Germline lookup yields CDR1 SQVTM and CDR2 ANQGSEA. The CDR3 contains 12 residues. The V end was cut by 7 bases, the J end by 5 bases, with 14 bases between. The DNA for the CDR3 is TGCAGCGCTCGACAGGGAGGCGAGACCCAGTACTTC. Translation gives CSARQGGETQYF.

In its sample, this clonotype ranks as medium-sized (0.01 to 0.1%). CDR3 in DNA: TGTGCCAGCAGTGGACCGGGACATTCGTATTATGGCTACACCTTC. Protein: CASSGPGHSYYGYTF. The chain is built from TRBV25-1 and TRBJ1-2, with TRBD1 as a possible D gene (6 bases). Germline V gene sequence: CDR1 MGHDK, CDR2 SYGVNS. Between the trimmed V and J ends, which lost 4 bases and 5 bases, there was a span of 17 bases. The CDR3 sequence is 15 residues long.

The chain combines TRBV29-1 with TRBJ1-1, with a possible D match to TRBD1 (5 bases). Looked up from germline, CDR1 is SQVTM and CDR2 is ANQGSEA. V lost 6 bases and J 8 bases, leaving 13 bases between the germline ends. The CDR3 extends over 11 amino acids. CDR3: CSVAGGSEAFF. CDR3 bases: TGCAGCGTCGCCGGGGGGAGCGAAGCTTTCTTT.

The table lists this clonotype with many counts. This chain's CDR3 is CSASHRGVSGNTIYF. The CDR3 DNA reads TGCAGTGCTAGTCACAGGGGGGTATCTGGAAACACCATATATTTT. This sequence joins TRBV20-1 and TRBJ1-3; 8 bases fit TRBD1. The germline V gene encodes CDR1 DFQATT and CDR2 SNEGSKA (reference sequence). The CDR3 is 15 residues long. J gave up 1 base and V 3 bases, and 5 bases lay outside the gene matches.

By proportion, this clonotype is medium-sized (0.01 to 0.1%). For the CDR3, the DNA is TGCGCCAGTGCAGAGGGGCCAGGTCAGCCCCAGCATTTT. This encodes CASAEGPGQPQHF. This chain connects TRBV5-1 to TRBJ1-5; possible D gene TRBD1, 5 bases. Germline values: CDR1 SGHRS, CDR2 YFSETQ. There are 13 residues in the CDR3. V was shortened by 8 bases and J by 6 bases, with 15 bases between the two germline ends.

This clonotype is judged medium-sized (0.01 to 0.1%). The V gene is TRBV12-5, the J gene TRBJ2-3; D is ambiguous. The CDR3 extends over 13 amino acids. The V gene's germline CDR1 is LGHNT and CDR2 FRNRAP. Trimming stripped 5 bases from V and 4 bases from J, with 10 bases between. Written as DNA, the CDR3 is TGTGCTAGTGGTCCGAGTTCGCCAGATACGCAGTATTTT. This encodes CASGPSSPDTQYF.

This clonotype was picked up many times. The chain employs TRBV7-2 and TRBJ2-5; 12 bases map to TRBD2. Germline values: CDR1 SGHTA, CDR2 FQGNSA. V dropped 2 bases and J dropped 3; count of bases not matched to a gene: 1. This CDR3 region has 15 residues. The DNA for the CDR3 is TGTGCCAGCAGCTTACTAGCGGGGGGGAAAGAGACCCAGTACTTC. Its translation is CASSLLAGGKETQYF.

This clonotype was counted many times. The rearrangement joins TRBV13 to TRBJ1-5; TRBD1 might be the D (6 bases). In germline, CDR1 is PRHDT, CDR2 FYEKMQ (reference sequence). This CDR3 has 15 residues. V lost 0 bases and J lost 1, with 7 bases in between. Here the CDR3 reads CASSLGRGSNQPQHF. The CDR3 DNA reads TGTGCCAGCAGCTTAGGCAGGGGCAGCAATCAGCCCCAGCATTTT.

This clonotype was counted ten times or more. This chain uses TRBV7-9 with TRBJ1-6; TRBD1 might be the D (6 bases). Germline CDR1 SEHNR, CDR2 FQNEAQ (reference sequence). The CDR3 covers 15 residues. The V end lost 4 bases, the J end lost 0 bases, and 7 bases lay between the germline ends. The CDR3 coding sequence is TGTGCCAGCAGCTCAGGGGTCTCCTATAATTCACCCCTCCACTTT. Protein product: CASSSGVSYNSPLHF.